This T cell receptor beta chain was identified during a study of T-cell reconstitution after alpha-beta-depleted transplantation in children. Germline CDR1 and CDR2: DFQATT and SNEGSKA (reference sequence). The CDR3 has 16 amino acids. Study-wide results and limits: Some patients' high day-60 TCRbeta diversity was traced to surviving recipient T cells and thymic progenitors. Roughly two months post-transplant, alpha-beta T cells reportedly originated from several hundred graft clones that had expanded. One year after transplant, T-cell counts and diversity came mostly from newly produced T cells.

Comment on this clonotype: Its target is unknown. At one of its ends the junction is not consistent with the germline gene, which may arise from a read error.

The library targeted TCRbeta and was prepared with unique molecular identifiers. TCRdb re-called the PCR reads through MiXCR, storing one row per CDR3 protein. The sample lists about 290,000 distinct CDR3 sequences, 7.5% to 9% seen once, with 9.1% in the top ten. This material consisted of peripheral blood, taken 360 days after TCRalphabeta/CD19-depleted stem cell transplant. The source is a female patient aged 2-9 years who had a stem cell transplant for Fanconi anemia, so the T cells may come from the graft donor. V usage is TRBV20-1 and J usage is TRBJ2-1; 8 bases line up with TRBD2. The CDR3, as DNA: TGCTGTGCTAGAGCGCCGCGTACTAGCGGATACAATGAGCAGTTCTTC. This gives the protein CCARAPRTSGYNEQFF.